The 9 T cell receptor beta chains listed next were all sequenced from one sample in a study of beta chain features in type 1 diabetes. Study outcomes and limitations: Within each of all four CD4+ subsets, Type 1 diabetes patients had TCRB CDR3s that were moderately but significantly shorter.

Of the isolated RNA, all was reverse transcribed, and so the sequenced material was expressed TCRB transcripts. The method was immunoSEQ multiplex PCR; TCRdb's version includes in-frame clones alone and lacks a portion of them. The sample lists a few hundred thousand clones; under 20% were seen once. No antigen is known for these receptors. The material sequenced was naive CD4+ T cells from blood. These receptors originate from a man under 40 with type 1 diabetes.

This clone was counted only a few times. The gene calls are TRBV5-1 and TRBJ2-2; tentative D call: TRBD1 (5 bases). The CDR3 is 15 amino acids. The V gene lost 0 bases and the J gene lost 5 bases, with 11 bases spanning the gap. The germline gives CDR1 SGHRS, CDR2 YFSETQ. The CDR3 reads CASSLGQPGTGELFF. The CDR3 DNA reads TGCGCCAGCAGCTTGGGACAGCCAGGGACCGGGGAGCTGTTTTTT.

This clone was picked up a small number of times. Other DNA sequences in this specimen translate into the identical CDR3. The chain joins TRBV9 to TRBJ2-3; D is unclear. V was trimmed by 0 bases and J by 6 bases, leaving 5 bases between them. CDR3 length equals 12 residues. Germline CDR1 and CDR2: SGDLS and YYNGEE. CDR3 sequence reads: CASSVAGDTQYF. Written as DNA, the CDR3 is TGTGCCAGCAGCGTAGCCGGGGATACGCAGTATTTT.

The chain combines TRBV7-2 with TRBJ2-1; TRBD1 agrees at 7 bases. J gave up 12 bases and V 4 bases, and 6 bases lay outside the gene matches. CDR1 is SGHTA and CDR2 is FQGNSA in the germline V gene. The CDR3 spans 12 residues. The CDR3 reads CASSYKQGWQFF. CDR3 nucleotide sequence: TGTGCCAGCAGCTACAAACAGGGGTGGCAGTTCTTC.

This clone was seen more than once but under ten times. The chain is built from TRBV7-2 and TRBJ2-5; TRBD1 matches 8 bases. CDR3 size: 14 residues. J lost 2 bases, V lost 1 base, and 0 bases had no gene match. Germline V gives CDR1 SGHTA, CDR2 FQGNSA. CDR3 residues: CASSLDRGQETQYF. The CDR3 DNA reads TGTGCCAGCAGCTTAGACAGGGGGCAAGAGACCCAGTACTTC.

This clone was observed a few times. The rearrangement links TRBV2 to TRBJ2-1, with D possibly matching TRBD1 (5 bases). Germline V gene sequence: CDR1 SNHLY, CDR2 FYNNEI. V shed 11 bases and J shed 5 bases, with 10 bases lying between them. This CDR3 has 11 amino acids. The CDR3 nucleotides are TGTGCCGGAAGACAGAACAATGAGCAGTTCTTC. Residues: CAGRQNNEQFF.

The chain is built from TRBV30 and TRBJ2-3; TRBD2 aligns across 8 bases. CDR1 GTSNPN and CDR2 SVGIG come from the germline V gene (reference sequence). J was trimmed by 4 bases and V by 4 bases; bases with no gene match: 10. The CDR3 is 15 residues long. The CDR3, as DNA: TGTGCCTGGAAACCCACTAGCGGAGGCGCAGATACGCAGTATTTT. It specifies CAWKPTSGGADTQYF.

CDR3: CASSQEGQTQYF. The CDR3, as DNA: TGTGCCAGCAGCCAAGAGGGGCAGACCCAGTACTTC. The rearrangement links TRBV14 to TRBJ2-5; D possibly corresponds to TRBD1 (5 bases). Germline V CDR1 and CDR2: SGHDN, FVKESK. V was trimmed by 0 bases and J by 6 bases, leaving 5 bases between them. CDR3 length: 12 residues.

The chain is built from TRBV5-1 and TRBJ2-3; D not certain. Germline CDR1 SGHRS, CDR2 YFSETQ. The CDR3 runs to 12 residues. V was shortened by 3 bases and J by 2 bases, with 4 bases between the two germline ends. CDR3 sequence (DNA): TGCGCCAGCAGCTCCTCCACAGATACGCAGTATTTT. This codes for CASSSSTDTQYF. Combining the CDR3 with reference TRBV5-1 and TRBJ2-3 gives the whole variable domain KAGVTQTPRYLIKTRGQQVTLSCSPISGHRSVSWYQQTPGQGLQFLFEYFSETQRNKGNFPGRFSGRQFSNSRSEMNVSTLELGDSALYLCASSSSTDTQYFGPGTRLTVL.

This clone has more than one count but fewer than ten. The chain recombines TRBV30 with TRBJ2-3, with TRBD2 matching over 7 bases. This CDR3 spans 14 amino acids. The germline CDR1 and CDR2 sequences are GTSNPN and SVGIG (reference sequence). V trimming: 4 bases; J trimming: 4 bases; junction bases outside the gene matches: 8. CDR3: CAWTVGGVADTQYF. Here the CDR3 DNA reads TGTGCCTGGACCGTGGGAGGGGTGGCAGATACGCAGTATTTT. Complete variable domain (other parts from reference TRBV30 and TRBJ2-3): SQTIHQWPATLVQPVGSPLSLECTVEGTSNPNLYWYRQAAGRGLQLLFYSVGIGQISSEVPQNLSASRPQDRQFILSSKKLLLSDSGFYLCAWTVGGVADTQYFGPGTRLTVL.